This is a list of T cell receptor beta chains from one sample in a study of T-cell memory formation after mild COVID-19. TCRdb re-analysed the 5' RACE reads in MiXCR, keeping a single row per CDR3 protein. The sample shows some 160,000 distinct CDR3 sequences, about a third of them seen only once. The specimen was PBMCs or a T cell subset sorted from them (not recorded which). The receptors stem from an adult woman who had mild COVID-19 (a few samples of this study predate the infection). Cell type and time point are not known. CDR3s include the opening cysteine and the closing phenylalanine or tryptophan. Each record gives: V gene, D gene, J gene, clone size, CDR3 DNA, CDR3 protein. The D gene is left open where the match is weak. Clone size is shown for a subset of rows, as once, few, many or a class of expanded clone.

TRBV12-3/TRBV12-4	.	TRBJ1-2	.	TGTGCCAGCACCAACTCGGGACTAAACTATGGCTACACCTTC	CASTNSGLNYGYTF
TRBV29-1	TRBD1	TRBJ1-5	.	TGCAGCGTTGTAGTTCAGGGGGGATATAGCAATCAGCCCCAGCATTTT	CSVVVQGGYSNQPQHF
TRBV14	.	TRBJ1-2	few	TGTGCCAGCAGCGGGGCAGTCTTCTATGGCTACACCTTC	CASSGAVFYGYTF
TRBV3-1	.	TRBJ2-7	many	TGTGCCAGCAGCCAAGACCGGGACCGTCCTTCCTACGAGCAGTACTTC	CASSQDRDRPSYEQYF
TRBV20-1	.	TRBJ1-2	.	TGCAGTGCTAGAGATGTGACAGTCGGTGGCTACACCTTC	CSARDVTVGGYTF
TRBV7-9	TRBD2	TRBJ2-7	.	TGTGCCAGCAGCTTAGGGGCTAGCGGTACCTACGAGCAGTACTTC	CASSLGASGTYEQYF
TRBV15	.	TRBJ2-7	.	TGTGCCACCAGCAGAGGTGCAGGGGATTACGAGCAGTACTTC	CATSRGAGDYEQYF
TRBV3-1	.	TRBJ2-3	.	TGTGCCAGCAGCCAAGGAGGCAGGGGCTGGGATACGCAGTATTTT	CASSQGGRGWDTQYF
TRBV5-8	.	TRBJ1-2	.	TGTGCCAGCAGCTTTGAAGAAGACTATGGCTACACCTTC	CASSFEEDYGYTF
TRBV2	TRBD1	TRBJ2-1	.	TGTGCCAGCAGTGGGGACAGGGGGAGATACAATGAGCAGTTCTTC	CASSGDRGRYNEQFF
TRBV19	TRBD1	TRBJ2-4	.	TGTGCCAGTAGTGGACCGGGACAGAACATTCAGTACTTC	CASSGPGQNIQYF
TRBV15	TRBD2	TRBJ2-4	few	TGTGCCACCAGCAGCGGTCTCGGACTAGCAAACATTCAGTACTTC	CATSSGLGLANIQYF
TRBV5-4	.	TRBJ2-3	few	TGTGCCAGCAGTAAGGGGGGCCGTGGAGATACGCAGTATTTT	CASSKGGRGDTQYF
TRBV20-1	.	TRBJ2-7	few	TGCAGTGCCGTACTTAGTGGGGCCAGAGAGCAGTACTTC	CSAVLSGAREQYF
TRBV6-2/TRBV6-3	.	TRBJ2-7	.	TGTGCCAGCAGCCCCCCTCATTACGAGCAGTACTTC	CASSPPHYEQYF